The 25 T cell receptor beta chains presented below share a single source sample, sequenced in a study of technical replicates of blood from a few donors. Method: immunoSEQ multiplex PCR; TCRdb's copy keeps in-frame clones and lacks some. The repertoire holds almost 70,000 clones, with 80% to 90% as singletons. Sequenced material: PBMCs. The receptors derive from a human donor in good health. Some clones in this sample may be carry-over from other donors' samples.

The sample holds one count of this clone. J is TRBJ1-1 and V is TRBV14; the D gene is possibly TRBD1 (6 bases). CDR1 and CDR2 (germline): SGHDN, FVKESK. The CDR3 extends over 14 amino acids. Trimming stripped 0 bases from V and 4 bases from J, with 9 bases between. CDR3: CASSQDFRGTEAFF. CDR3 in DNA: TGTGCCAGCAGCCAAGATTTCAGGGGCACTGAAGCTTTCTTT.

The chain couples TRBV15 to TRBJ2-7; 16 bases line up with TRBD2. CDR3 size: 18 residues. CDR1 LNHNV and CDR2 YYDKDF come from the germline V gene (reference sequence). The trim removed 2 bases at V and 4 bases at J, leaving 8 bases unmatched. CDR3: CATSRTGLAGGQVYEQYF. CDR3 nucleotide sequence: TGTGCCACCAGCAGAACGGGACTAGCGGGGGGGCAGGTTTACGAGCAGTACTTC.

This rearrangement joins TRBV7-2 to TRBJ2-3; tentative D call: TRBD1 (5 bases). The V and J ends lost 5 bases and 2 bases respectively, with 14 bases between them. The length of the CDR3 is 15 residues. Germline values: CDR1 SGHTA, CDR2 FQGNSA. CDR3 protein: CASSPRARYTDTQYF. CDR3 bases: TGTGCCAGCAGCCCCAGGGCGCGCTACACAGATACGCAGTATTTT.

CDR3 sequence: CASRIRDRAAYEQYF. DNA for the CDR3: TGTGCCAGCAGGATACGGGACAGGGCCGCCTACGAGCAGTACTTC. The rearrangement uses TRBV28 and TRBJ2-7; 9 bases line up with TRBD1. J was trimmed by 2 bases and V by 6 bases; bases with no gene match: 8. CDR1 and CDR2 from the germline V gene are MDHEN and SYDVKM. CDR3 length: 15 residues.

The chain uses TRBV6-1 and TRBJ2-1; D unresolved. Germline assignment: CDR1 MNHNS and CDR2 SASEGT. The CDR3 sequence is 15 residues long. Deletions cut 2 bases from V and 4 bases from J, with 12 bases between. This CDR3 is CASSENPEPYNEQFF. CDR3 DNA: TGTGCCAGCAGTGAAAACCCAGAACCATACAATGAGCAGTTCTTC.

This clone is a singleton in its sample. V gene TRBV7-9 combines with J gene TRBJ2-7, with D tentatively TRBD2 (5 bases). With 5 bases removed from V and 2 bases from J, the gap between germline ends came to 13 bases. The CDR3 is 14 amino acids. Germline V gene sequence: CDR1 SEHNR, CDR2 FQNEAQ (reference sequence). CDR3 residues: CASSLGISPYEQYF. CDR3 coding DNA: TGTGCCAGCAGCCTCGGGATCTCTCCCTACGAGCAGTACTTC. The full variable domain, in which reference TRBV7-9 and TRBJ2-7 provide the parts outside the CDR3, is DTGVSQNPRHKITKRGQNVTFRCDPISEHNRLYWYRQTLGQGPEFLTYFQNEAQLEKSRLLSDRFSAERPKGSFSTLEIQRTEQGDSAMYLCASSLGISPYEQYFGPGTRLTVT.

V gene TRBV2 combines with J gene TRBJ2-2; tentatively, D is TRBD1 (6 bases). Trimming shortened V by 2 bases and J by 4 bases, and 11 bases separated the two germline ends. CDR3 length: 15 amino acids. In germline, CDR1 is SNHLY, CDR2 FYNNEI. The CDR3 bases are TGTGCCAGCAGTGAACAGGGGCGTAGCACCGGGGAGCTGTTTTTT. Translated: CASSEQGRSTGELFF.

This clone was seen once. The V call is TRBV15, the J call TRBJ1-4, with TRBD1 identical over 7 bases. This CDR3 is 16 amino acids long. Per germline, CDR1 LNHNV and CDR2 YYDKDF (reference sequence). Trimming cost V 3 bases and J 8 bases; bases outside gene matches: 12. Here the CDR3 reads CATSSDLQGRREKLFF. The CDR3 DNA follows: TGTGCCACCAGCAGTGACCTACAGGGGCGAAGGGAAAAACTGTTTTTT.

CDR3 residues: CASSYASATDTQYF. The CDR3 DNA reads as TGTGCCAGCAGTTACGCTAGCGCTACAGATACGCAGTATTTT. This rearrangement joins TRBV6-5 to TRBJ2-3; TRBD2 is a possible D gene (6 bases). The germline V gene encodes CDR1 MNHEY and CDR2 SVGAGI. This CDR3 has 14 amino acids. Trimming cost V 2 bases and J 3 bases, with 9 bases left between them.

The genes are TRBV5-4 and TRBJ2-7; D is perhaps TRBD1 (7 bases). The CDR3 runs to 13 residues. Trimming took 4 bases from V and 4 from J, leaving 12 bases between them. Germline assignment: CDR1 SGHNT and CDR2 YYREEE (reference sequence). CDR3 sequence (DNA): TGTGCCAGCAGCGCGGGACAGACATACGAGCAGTACTTC. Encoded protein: CASSAGQTYEQYF.

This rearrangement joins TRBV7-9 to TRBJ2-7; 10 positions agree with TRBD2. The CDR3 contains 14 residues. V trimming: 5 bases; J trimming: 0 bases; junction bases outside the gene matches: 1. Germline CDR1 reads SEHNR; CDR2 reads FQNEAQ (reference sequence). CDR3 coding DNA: TGTGCCAGCAGCGCTAGCGGGAGCTCCTACGAGCAGTACTTC. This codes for CASSASGSSYEQYF.

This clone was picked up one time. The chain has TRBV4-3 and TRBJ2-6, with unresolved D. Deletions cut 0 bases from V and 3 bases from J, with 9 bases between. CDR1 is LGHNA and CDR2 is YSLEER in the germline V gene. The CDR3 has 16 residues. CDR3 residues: CASSQDLGSGANVLTF. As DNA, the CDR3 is TGCGCCAGCAGCCAAGATTTGGGCAGTGGGGCCAACGTCCTGACTTTC.

Here the CDR3 DNA reads TGTGCCAGCAGGGTACTAGCGGGAGGGACCTACGAGCAGTACTTC. This sequence encodes CASRVLAGGTYEQYF. The V call is TRBV6-1, the J call TRBJ2-7; TRBD2 agrees at 13 bases. The germline CDR1 and CDR2 sequences are MNHNS and SASEGT. V trimming: 6 bases; J trimming: 2 bases; junction bases outside the gene matches: 4. CDR3 length: 15 residues.

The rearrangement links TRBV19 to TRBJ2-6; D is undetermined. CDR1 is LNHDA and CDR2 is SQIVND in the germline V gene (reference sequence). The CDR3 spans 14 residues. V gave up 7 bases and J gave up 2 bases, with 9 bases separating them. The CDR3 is CASKPLPGANVLTF. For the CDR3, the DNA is TGTGCCAGTAAGCCTCTTCCTGGGGCCAACGTCCTGACTTTC. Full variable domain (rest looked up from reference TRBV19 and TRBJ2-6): DGGITQSPKYLFRKEGQNVTLSCEQNLNHDAMYWYRQDPGQGLRLIYYSQIVNDFQKGDIAEGYSVSREKKESFPLTVTSAQKNPTAFYLCASKPLPGANVLTFGAGSRLTVL.

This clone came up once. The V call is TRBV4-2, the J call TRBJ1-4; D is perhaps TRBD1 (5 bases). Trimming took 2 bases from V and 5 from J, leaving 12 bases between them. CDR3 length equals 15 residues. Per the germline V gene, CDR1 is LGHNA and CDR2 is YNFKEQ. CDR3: CASSQQGKGNEKLFF. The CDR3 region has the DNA TGTGCCAGCAGCCAACAGGGCAAAGGGAATGAAAAACTGTTTTTT.

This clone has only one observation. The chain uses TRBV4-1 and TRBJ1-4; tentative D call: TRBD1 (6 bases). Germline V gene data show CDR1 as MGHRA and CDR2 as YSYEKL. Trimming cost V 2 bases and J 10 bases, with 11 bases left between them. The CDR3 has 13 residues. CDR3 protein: CASSQHLGGKLFF. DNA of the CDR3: TGCGCCAGCAGCCAACACCTAGGGGGAAAACTGTTTTTT.

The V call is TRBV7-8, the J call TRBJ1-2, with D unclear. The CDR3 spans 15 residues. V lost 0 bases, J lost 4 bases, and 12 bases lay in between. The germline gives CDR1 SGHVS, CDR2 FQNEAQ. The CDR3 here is CASSLAAASGYGYTF. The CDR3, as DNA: TGTGCCAGCAGCTTAGCGGCAGCGTCGGGCTATGGCTACACCTTC.

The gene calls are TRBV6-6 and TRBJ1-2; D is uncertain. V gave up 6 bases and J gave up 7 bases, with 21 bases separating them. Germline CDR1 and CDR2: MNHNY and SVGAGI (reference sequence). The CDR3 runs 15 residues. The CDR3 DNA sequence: TGTGCCAGCAGGACTGAAACGGCGTCTCTAGGTGGCTACACCTTC. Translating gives CASRTETASLGGYTF.

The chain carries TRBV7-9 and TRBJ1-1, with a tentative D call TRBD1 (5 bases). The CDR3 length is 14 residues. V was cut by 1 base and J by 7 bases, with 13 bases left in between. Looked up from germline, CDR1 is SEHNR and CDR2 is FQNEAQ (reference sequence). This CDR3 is CASSLEARVGEAFF. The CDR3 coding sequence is TGTGCCAGCAGCTTAGAGGCCAGGGTCGGTGAAGCTTTCTTT. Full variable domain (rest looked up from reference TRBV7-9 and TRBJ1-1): DTGVSQNPRHKITKRGQNVTFRCDPISEHNRLYWYRQTLGQGPEFLTYFQNEAQLEKSRLLSDRFSAERPKGSFSTLEIQRTEQGDSAMYLCASSLEARVGEAFFGQGTRLTVV.

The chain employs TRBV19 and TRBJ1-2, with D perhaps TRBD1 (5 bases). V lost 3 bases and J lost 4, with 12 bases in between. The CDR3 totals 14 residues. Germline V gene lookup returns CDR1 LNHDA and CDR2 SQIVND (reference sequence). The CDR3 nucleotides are TGTGCCAGTAGTATCGTCCAGGGTCCCTATGGCTACACCTTC. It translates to CASSIVQGPYGYTF.

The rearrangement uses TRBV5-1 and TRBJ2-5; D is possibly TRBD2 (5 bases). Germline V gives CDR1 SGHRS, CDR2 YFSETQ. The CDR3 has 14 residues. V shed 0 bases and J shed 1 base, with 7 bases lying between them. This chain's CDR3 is CASSLGSGQETQYF. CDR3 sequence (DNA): TGCGCCAGCAGCTTGGGGAGCGGCCAAGAGACCCAGTACTTC.

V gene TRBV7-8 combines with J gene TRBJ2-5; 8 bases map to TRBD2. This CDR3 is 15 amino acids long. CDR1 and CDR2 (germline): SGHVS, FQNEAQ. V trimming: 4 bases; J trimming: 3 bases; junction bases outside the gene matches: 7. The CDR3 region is CASSSIGLAEETQYF. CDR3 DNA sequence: TGTGCCAGCAGCTCGATTGGACTAGCCGAAGAGACCCAGTACTTC.

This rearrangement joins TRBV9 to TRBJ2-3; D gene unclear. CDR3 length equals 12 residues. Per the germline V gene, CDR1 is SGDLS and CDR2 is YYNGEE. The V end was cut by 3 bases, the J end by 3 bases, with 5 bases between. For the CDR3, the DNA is TGTGCCAGCAGCGCGACTACAGATACGCAGTATTTT. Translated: CASSATTDTQYF.

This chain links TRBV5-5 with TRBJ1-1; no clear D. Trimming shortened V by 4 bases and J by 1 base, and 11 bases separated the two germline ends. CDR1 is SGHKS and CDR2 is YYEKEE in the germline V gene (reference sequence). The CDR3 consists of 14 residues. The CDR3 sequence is CASSHSVGNTEAFF. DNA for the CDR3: TGTGCCAGCAGCCACAGTGTGGGGAACACTGAAGCTTTCTTT.

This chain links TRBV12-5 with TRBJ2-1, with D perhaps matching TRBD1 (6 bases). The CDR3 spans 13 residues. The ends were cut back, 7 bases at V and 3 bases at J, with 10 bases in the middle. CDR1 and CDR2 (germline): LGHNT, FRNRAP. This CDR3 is CASAHRDYNEQFF. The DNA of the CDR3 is TGTGCTAGTGCTCACAGGGACTACAATGAGCAGTTCTTC.